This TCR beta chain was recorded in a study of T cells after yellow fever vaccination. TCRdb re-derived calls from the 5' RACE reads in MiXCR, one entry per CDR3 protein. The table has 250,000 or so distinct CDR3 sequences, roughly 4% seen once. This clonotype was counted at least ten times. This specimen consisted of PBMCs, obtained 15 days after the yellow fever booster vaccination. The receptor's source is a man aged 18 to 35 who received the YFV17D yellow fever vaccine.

The CDR3 nucleotides read TGCGCCAGTTCTACAGGTGCGCCATCTCAGCCCCAGCATTTT. This codes for CASSTGAPSQPQHF. V gene TRBV5-1 combines with J gene TRBJ1-5; D perhaps matches TRBD1 (5 bases). The CDR3 contains 14 residues. Between the trimmed V and J ends, which lost 8 bases and 6 bases, there was a span of 18 bases. Germline V gives CDR1 SGHRS, CDR2 YFSETQ.